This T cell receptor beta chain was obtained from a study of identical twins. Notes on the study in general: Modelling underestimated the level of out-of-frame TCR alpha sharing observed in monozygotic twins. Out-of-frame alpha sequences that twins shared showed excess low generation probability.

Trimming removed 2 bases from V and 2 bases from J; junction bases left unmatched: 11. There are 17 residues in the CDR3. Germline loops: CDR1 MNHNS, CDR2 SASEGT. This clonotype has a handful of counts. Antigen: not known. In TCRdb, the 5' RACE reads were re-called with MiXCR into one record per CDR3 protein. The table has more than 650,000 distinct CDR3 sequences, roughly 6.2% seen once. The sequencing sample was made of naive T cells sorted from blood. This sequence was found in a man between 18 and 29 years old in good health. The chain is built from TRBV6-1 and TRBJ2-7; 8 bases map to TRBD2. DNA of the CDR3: TGTGCCAGCAGTGAACATGCGGGAGGCTCATCCCCCTACGAGCAGTACTTC. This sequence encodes CASSEHAGGSSPYEQYF.